This T cell receptor beta chain was found in a study of high-grade serous ovarian cancer treatment subgroups. Study overall: Mean per sample: about 14,000 reads, around 7,300 unique TCR beta rearrangements. General study points: TCR clonal relatedness correlated positively with neoantigen level. Repertoire similarity ranged about 0.11 to 0.8 between tumors of one patient.

This clone has just a few counts. What it binds is unknown. Tumor tissue was taken before any definitive surgery or chemotherapy was given. The table came from immunoSEQ multiplex PCR; TCRdb's copy has only in-frame clones and leaves some out. The sample comprises around 30,000 clones, about 88% of which are singletons, and roughly 2.2% rests with the top ten. V shed 0 bases and J shed 10 bases, with 13 bases lying between them. The CDR3 is 14 amino acids. Looked up from germline, CDR1 is SGHTS and CDR2 is YDEGEE. Sequencing input: tumor tissue. This chain connects TRBV5-8 to TRBJ1-4, with D uncertain. The sequence came from a human donor with high-grade serous ovarian cancer. CDR3 sequence reads: CASSLEWVSGKLFF. The CDR3, as DNA: TGTGCCAGCAGCTTGGAGTGGGTTTCGGGAAAACTGTTTTTT.